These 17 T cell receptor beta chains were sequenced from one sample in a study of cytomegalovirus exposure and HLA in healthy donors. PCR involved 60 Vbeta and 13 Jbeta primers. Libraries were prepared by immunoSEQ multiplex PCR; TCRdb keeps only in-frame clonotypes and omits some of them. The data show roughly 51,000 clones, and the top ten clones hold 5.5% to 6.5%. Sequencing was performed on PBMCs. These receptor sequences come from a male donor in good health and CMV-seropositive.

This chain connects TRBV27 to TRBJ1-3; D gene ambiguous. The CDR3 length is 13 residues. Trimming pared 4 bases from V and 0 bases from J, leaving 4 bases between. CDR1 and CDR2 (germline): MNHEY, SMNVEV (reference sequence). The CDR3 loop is CASSSSSGNTIYF. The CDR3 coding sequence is TGTGCCAGCAGTTCTAGCTCTGGAAACACCATATATTTT.

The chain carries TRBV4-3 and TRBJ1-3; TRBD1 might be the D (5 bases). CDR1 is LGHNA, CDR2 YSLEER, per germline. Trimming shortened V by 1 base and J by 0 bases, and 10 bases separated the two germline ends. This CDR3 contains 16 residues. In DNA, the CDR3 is TGCGCCAGCAGCCAAGGACAGTCCTTCTCTGGAAACACCATATATTTT. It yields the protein CASSQGQSFSGNTIYF.

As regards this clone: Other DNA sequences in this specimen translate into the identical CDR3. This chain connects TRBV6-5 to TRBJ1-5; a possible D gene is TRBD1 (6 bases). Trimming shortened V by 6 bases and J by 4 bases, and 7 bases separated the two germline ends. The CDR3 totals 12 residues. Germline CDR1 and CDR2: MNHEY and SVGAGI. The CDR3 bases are TGTGCCAGCAGAACAGGGAATCAGCCCCAGCATTTT. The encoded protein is CASRTGNQPQHF.

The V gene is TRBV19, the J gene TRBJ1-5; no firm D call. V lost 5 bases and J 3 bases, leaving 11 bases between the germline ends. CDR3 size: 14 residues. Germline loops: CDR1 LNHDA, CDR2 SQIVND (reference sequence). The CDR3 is CASSSPDFNQPQHF. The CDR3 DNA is TGTGCCAGTAGTTCCCCCGACTTCAATCAGCCCCAGCATTTT.

For the CDR3, the DNA is TGTGCCTGGAGTCCCACGGGAAACTATGGCTACACCTTC. Translation: CAWSPTGNYGYTF. The gene calls are TRBV30 and TRBJ1-2; D is uncertain. CDR1 and CDR2 (germline): GTSNPN, SVGIG (reference sequence). The germline V and J ends were trimmed by 2 bases and 2 bases, with 9 bases remaining between them. CDR3 size: 13 residues.

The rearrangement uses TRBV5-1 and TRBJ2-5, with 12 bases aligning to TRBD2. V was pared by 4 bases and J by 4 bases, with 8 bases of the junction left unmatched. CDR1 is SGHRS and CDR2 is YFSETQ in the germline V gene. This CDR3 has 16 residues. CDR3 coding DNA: TGCGCCAGCAGCCCGGGACTAGCGGGCCCCCGAGAGACCCAGTACTTC. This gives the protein CASSPGLAGPRETQYF. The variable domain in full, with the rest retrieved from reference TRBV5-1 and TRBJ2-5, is KAGVTQTPRYLIKTRGQQVTLSCSPISGHRSVSWYQQTPGQGLQFLFEYFSETQRNKGNFPGRFSGRQFSNSRSEMNVSTLELGDSALYLCASSPGLAGPRETQYFGPGTRLLVL.

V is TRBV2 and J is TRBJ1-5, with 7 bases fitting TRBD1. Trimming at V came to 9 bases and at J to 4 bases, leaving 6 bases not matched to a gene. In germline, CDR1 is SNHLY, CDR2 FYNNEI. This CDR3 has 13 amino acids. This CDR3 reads CARAGGPNQPQHF. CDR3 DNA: TGTGCCAGGGCAGGGGGTCCTAATCAGCCCCAGCATTTT. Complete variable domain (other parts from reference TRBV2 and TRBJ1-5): EPEVTQTPSHQVTQMGQEVILRCVPISNHLYFYWYRQILGQKVEFLVSFYNNEISEKSEIFDDQFSVERPDGSNFTLKIRSTKLEDSAMYFCARAGGPNQPQHFGDGTRLSIL.

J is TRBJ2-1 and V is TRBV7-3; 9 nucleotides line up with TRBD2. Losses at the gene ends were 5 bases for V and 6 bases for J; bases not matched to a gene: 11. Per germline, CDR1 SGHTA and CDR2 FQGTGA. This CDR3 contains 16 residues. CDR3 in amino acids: CASSRQPTSGPNEQFF. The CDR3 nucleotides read TGTGCCAGCAGCCGCCAACCGACTAGCGGCCCCAATGAGCAGTTCTTC.

This CDR3 is CASSRDRGGYGYTF. Here the CDR3 DNA reads TGTGCCAGCAGTCGGGACAGGGGGGGGTATGGCTACACCTTC. The chain joins TRBV7-2 to TRBJ1-2; TRBD1 matches 11 bases. Germline-derived CDR1 and CDR2 are SGHTA and FQGNSA. V gave up 6 bases and J gave up 5 bases; unmatched junction bases: 5. This CDR3 is 14 amino acids long.

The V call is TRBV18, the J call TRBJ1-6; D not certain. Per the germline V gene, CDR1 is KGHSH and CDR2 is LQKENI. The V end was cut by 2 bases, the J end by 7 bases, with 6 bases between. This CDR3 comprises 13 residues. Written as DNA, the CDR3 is TGTGCCAGCTCACCAGGCCAGAATTCACCCCTCCACTTT. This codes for CASSPGQNSPLHF.

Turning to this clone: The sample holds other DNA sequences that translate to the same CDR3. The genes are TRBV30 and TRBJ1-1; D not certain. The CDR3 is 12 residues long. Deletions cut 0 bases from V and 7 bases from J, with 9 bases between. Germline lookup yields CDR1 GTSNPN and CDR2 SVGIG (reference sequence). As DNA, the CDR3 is TGTGCCTGGAGTGTAGGAGGTATTGAAGCTTTCTTT. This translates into CAWSVGGIEAFF.

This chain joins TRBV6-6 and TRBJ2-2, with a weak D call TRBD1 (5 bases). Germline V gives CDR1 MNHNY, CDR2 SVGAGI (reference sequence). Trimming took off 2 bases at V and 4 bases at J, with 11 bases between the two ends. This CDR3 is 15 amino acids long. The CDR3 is CASSYLAGPTGELFF. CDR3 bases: TGTGCCAGCAGTTACCTTGCAGGGCCCACCGGGGAGCTGTTTTTT.

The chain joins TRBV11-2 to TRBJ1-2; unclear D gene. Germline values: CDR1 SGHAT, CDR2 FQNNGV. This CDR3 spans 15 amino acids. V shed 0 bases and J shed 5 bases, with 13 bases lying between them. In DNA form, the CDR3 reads TGTGCCAGCAGCTTAGAGTGGCAATCCAATTATGGCTACACCTTC. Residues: CASSLEWQSNYGYTF.

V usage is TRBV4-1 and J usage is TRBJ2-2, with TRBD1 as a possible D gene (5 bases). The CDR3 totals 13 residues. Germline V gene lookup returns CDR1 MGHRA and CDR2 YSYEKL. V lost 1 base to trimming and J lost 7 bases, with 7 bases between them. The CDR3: CASSQVQGGELFF. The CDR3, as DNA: TGCGCCAGCAGCCAAGTTCAGGGCGGGGAGCTGTTTTTT.

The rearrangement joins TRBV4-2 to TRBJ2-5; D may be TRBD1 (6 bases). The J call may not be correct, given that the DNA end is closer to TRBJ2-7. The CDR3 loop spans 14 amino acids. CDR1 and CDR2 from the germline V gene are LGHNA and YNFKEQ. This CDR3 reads CASSQGSGVYEQYF. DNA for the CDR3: TGTGCCAGCAGCCAAGGGTCAGGGGTGTACGAGCAGTACTTC.

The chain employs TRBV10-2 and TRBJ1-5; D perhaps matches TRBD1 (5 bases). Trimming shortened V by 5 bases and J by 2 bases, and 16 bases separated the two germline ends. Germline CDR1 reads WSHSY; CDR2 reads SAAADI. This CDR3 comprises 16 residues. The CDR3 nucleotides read TGCGCCAGCAGTCCACGGCAGGGTCGTCGCAATCAGCCCCAGCATTTT. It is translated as CASSPRQGRRNQPQHF.

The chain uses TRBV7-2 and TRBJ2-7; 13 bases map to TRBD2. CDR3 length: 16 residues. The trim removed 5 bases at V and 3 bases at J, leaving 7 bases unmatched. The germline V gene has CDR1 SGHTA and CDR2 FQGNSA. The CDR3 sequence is CASSSTGTSGNYEQYF. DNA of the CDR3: TGTGCCAGCAGCAGCACCGGGACTAGCGGGAACTACGAGCAGTACTTC.